The entry below gives a single T cell receptor (beta chain) sequence along with its context. This entry belongs to a study of CD8 T cells in Susac syndrome. Study-wide context: Five or six sequenced Susac syndrome patients had clinically active disease, while under ten were in remission.

TCR beta was sequenced from blood CD8+ and CD4+ T cells. After extraction with the RNeasy kit, roughly 0.45 to 1 ug of the RNA was reverse transcribed using random hexamers. The CDR3 of TCR beta was amplified by immunoSEQ multiplex PCR across 54 Vbeta and 13 Jbeta. TCRdb used MiXCR to reprocess the immunoSEQ multiplex PCR reads, holding one entry per CDR3 protein. The sample lists roughly 80,000 distinct CDR3 sequences, around 93% seen once, with around 0.48% in the top ten. The CDR3 is 17 amino acids. The V end lost 1 base, the J end lost 4 bases, and 20 bases lay between the germline ends. CDR1 SGHTA and CDR2 FQGNSA come from the germline V gene.

The chain is built from TRBV7-2 and TRBJ2-7; tentatively, D is TRBD1 (7 bases). Sequencing was carried out using CD4+ T cells from PBMCs. The TCR originated in a human donor with Susac syndrome. The CDR3 is CASSLGAGQRRMYEQYF. DNA of the CDR3: TGTGCCAGCAGCTTAGGTGCGGGACAGAGGAGGATGTACGAGCAGTACTTC.